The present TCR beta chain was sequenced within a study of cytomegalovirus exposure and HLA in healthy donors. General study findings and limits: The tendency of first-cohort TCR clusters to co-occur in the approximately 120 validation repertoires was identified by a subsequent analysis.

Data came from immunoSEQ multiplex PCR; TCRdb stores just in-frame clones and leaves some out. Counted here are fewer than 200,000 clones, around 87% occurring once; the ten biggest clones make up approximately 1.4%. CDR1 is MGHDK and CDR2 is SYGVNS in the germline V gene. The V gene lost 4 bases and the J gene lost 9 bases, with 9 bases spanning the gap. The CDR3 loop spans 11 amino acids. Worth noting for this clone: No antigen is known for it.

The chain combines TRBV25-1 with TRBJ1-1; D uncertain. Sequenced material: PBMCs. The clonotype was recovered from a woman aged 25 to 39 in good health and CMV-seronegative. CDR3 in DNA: TGTGCCAGCAGTGGGGCAACCAAAGCTTTCTTT. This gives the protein CASSGATKAFF.